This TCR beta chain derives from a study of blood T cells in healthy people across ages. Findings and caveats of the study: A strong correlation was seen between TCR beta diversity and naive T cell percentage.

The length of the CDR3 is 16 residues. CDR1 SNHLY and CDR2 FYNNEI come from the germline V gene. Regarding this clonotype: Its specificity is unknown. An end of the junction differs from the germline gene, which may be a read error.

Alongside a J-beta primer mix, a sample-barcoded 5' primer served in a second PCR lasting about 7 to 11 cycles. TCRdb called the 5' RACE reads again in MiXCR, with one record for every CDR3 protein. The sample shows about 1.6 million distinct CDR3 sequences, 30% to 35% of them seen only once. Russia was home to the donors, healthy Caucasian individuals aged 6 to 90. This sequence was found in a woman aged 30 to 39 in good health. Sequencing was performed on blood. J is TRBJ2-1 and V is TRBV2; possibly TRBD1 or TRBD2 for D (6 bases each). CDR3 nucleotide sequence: TGTGCCAGCAGTGAACTTAAGGGGGACTCCTACAATGAGCATTTCTTC. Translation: CASSELKGDSYNEHFF.